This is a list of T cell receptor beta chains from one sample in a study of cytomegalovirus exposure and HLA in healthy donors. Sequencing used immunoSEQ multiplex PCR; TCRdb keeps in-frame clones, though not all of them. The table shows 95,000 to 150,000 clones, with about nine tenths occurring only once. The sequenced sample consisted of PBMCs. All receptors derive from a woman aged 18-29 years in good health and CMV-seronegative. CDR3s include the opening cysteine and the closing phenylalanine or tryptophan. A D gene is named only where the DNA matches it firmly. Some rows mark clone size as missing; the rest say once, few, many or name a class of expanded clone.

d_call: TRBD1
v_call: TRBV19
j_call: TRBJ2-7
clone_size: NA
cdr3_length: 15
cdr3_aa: CASSIGTGGPYEQYF
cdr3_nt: TGTGCCAGTAGTATAGGCACAGGGGGCCCATACGAGCAGTACTTC

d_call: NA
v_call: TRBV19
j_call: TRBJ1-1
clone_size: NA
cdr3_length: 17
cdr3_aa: CASSPQAGGPSNTEAFF
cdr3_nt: TGTGCCAGTAGTCCCCAGGCGGGGGGGCCCTCGAACACTGAAGCTTTCTTT

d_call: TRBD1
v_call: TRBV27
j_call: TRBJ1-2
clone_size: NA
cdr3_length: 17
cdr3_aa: CASSPLFGTGVSYGYTF
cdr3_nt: TGTGCCAGCAGTCCGCTCTTTGGGACAGGAGTAAGCTATGGCTACACCTTC

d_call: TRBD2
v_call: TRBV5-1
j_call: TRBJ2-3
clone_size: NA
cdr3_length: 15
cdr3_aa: CASSLAAGITDTQYF
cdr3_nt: TGCGCCAGCAGCTTGGCAGCGGGGATCACAGATACGCAGTATTTT

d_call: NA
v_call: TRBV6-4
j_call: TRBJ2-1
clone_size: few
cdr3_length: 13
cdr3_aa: CASSESSYNEQFF
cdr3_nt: TGTGCCAGCAGTGAGAGCTCCTACAATGAGCAGTTCTTC

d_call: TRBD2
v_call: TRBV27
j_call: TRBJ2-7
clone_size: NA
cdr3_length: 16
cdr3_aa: CASRTSTSGGNYEQYF
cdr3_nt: TGTGCCAGCAGAACCTCGACTAGCGGGGGAAACTACGAGCAGTACTTC

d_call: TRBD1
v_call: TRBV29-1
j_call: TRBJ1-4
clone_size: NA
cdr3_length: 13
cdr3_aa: CSGMTGSDEKLFF
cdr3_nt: TGCAGTGGGATGACAGGGAGCGATGAAAAACTGTTTTTT

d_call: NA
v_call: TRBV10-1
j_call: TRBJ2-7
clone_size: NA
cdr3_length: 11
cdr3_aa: CASSDRYEQYF
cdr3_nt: TGCGCCAGCAGTGATCGGTACGAGCAGTACTTC

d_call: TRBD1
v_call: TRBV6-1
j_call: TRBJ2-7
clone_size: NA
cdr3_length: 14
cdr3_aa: CASRRDRNSYEQYF
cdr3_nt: TGTGCCAGCCGACGGGACAGGAACTCCTACGAGCAGTACTTC

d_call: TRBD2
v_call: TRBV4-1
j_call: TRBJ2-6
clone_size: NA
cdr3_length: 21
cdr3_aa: CASSQGLFLGGRAAGANVLTF
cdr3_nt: TGCGCCAGCAGCCAAGGTCTATTTCTCGGCGGGAGGGCGGCTGGGGCCAACGTCCTGACTTTC

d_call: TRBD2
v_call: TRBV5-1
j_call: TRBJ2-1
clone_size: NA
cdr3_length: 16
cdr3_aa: CASSGGTSGRSDEQFF
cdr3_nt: TGCGCCAGCAGCGGAGGGACTAGCGGGAGGAGCGATGAGCAGTTCTTC

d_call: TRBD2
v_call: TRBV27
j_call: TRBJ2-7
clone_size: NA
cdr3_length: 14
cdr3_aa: CASSPGTRTTEQYF
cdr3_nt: TGTGCCAGCAGTCCAGGGACTAGAACAACCGAGCAGTACTTC

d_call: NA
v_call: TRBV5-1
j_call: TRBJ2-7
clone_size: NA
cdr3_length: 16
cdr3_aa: CASSLAGAGLTYEQYF
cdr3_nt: TGCGCCAGCAGCTTGGCCGGAGCGGGTTTGACCTACGAGCAGTACTTC

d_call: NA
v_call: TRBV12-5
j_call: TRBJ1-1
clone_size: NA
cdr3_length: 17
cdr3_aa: CASGLVPGGMMNTEAFF
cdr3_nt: TGTGCTAGTGGTTTGGTACCGGGGGGAATGATGAACACTGAAGCTTTCTTT

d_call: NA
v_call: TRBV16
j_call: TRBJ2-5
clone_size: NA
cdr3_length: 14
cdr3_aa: CASTFSVGAETQYF
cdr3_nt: TGTGCCAGCACCTTCTCCGTGGGGGCAGAGACCCAGTACTTC

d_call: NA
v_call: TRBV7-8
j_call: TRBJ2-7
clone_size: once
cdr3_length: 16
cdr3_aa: CASTPLGAGQVYEQYF
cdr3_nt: TGTGCCAGCACCCCGCTTGGTGCCGGCCAGGTCTACGAGCAGTACTTC

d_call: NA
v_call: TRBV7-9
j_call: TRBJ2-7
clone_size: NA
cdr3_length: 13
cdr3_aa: CASSPAAVYEQYF
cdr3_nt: TGTGCCAGCAGCCCGGCGGCGGTCTACGAGCAGTACTTC

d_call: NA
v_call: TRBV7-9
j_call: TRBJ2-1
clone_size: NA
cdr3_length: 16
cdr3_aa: CASSLVAGEGYNEQFF
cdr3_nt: TGTGCCAGCAGCTTAGTCGCAGGGGAGGGGTACAATGAGCAGTTCTTC

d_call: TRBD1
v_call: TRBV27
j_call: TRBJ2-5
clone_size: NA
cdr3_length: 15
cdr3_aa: CASSVNRGLVETQYF
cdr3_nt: TGTGCCAGCAGTGTCAACAGGGGTCTAGTAGAGACCCAGTACTTC

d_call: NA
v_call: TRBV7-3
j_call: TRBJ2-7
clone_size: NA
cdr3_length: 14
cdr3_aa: CASSLSALSYEQYF
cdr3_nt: TGTGCCAGCAGCTTAAGCGCCCTCTCCTACGAGCAGTACTTC

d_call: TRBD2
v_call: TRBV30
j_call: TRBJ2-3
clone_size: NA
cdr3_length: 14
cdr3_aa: CAWTIDWGGNTQYF
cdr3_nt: TGTGCCTGGACCATCGACTGGGGGGGGAATACGCAGTATTTT

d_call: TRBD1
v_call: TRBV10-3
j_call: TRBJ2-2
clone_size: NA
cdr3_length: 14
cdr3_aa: CAIRGDRVTGELFF
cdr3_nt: TGTGCCATCAGGGGAGACAGGGTCACCGGGGAGCTGTTTTTT

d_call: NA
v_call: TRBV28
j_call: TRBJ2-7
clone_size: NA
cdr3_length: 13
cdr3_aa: CASSPQQGYEQYF
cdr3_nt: TGTGCCAGCAGCCCTCAACAGGGCTACGAGCAGTACTTC

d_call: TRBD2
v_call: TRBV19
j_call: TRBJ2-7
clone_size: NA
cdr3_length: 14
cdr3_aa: CASSWGLASYEQYF
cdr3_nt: TGTGCCAGTAGTTGGGGACTAGCGAGTTACGAGCAGTACTTC

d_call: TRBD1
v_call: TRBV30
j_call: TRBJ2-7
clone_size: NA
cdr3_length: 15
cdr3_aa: CAWSDDRGRHREQYF
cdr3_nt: TGTGCCTGGAGCGATGACAGGGGGCGGCATAGGGAGCAGTACTTC

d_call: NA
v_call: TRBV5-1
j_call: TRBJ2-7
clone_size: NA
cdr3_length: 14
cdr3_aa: CASSLGDTSYEQYF
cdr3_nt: TGCGCCAGCAGCCTTGGGGACACCTCCTACGAGCAGTACTTC

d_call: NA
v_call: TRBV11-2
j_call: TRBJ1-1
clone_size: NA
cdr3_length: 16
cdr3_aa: CASSLGWGQGTTEAFF
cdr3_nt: TGTGCCAGCAGCTTAGGCTGGGGGCAGGGCACCACTGAAGCTTTCTTT

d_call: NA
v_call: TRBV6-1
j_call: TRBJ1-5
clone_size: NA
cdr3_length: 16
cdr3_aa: CASSEAGGNSNQPQHF
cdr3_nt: TGTGCCAGCAGTGAAGCGGGCGGGAACTCCAATCAGCCCCAGCATTTT

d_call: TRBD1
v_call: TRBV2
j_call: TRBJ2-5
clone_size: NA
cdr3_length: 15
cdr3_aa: CASSRDRGPFEGQYF
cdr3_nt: TGTGCCAGCAGCCGGGACAGGGGGCCTTTTGAGGGCCAGTACTTC

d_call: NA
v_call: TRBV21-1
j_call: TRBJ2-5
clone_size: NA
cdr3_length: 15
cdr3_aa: CASSKRGTQTETQYF
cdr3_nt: TGTGCCAGCAGCAAAAGGGGCACTCAAACGGAGACCCAGTACTTC

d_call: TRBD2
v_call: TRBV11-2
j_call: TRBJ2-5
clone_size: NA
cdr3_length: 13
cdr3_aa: CASSLVSGETQYF
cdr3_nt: TGTGCCAGCAGCTTAGTTAGCGGGGAGACCCAGTACTTC

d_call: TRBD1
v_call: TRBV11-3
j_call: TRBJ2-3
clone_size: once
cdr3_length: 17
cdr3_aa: CASSSRQNRGRTDTQYF
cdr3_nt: TGTGCCAGCAGCTCCCGACAGAACAGGGGGCGCACAGATACGCAGTATTTT

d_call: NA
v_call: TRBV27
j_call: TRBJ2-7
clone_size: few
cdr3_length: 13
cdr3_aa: CASRRQGDDEQYF
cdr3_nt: TGTGCCAGCAGGCGGCAGGGCGACGACGAGCAGTACTTC

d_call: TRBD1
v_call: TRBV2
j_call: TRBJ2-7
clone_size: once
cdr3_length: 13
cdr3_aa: CAGRDRGSYEQYF
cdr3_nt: TGTGCCGGCCGGGACAGGGGATCCTACGAGCAGTACTTC

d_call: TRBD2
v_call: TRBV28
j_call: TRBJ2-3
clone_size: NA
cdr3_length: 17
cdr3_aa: CASRDRRTSGSTDTQYF
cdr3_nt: TGTGCCAGTAGGGACAGGCGGACTAGCGGGAGTACAGATACGCAGTATTTT

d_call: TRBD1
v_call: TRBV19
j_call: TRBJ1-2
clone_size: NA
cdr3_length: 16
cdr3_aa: CASRPTGFGLNYGYTF
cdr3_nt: TGTGCCAGTAGACCGACAGGGTTTGGGCTTAACTATGGCTACACCTTC

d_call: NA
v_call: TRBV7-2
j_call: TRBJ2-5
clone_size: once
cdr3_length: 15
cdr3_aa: CASSSTTTLRGTQYF
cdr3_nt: TGTGCCAGCAGCTCCACGACTACCCTCAGGGGAACCCAGTACTTC

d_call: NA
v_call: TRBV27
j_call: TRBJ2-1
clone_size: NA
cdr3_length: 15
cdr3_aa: CASSLAGIGNNEQFF
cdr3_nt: TGTGCCAGCAGTTTAGCGGGAATTGGGAACAATGAGCAGTTCTTC

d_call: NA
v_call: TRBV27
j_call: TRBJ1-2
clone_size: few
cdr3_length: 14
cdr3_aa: CASRSGGLNYGYTF
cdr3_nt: TGTGCCAGCCGATCCGGGGGGCTTAACTATGGCTACACCTTC

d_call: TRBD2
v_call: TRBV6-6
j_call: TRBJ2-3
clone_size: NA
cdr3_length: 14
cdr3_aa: CASSSGSGADTQYF
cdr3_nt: TGTGCCAGCAGTAGCGGGAGCGGAGCAGATACGCAGTATTTT

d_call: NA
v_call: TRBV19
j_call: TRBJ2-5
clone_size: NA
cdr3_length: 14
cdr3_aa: CASSNGLRSETQYF
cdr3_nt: TGTGCCAGTAGTAATGGGCTTAGGTCGGAGACCCAGTACTTC

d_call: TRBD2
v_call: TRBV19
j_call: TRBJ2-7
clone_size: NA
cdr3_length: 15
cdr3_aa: CASSPAGGSTYEQYF
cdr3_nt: TGTGCCAGTAGTCCCGCGGGAGGGTCCACCTACGAGCAGTACTTC

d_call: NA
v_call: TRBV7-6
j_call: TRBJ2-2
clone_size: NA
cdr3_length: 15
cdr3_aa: CASRLAGVFTGELFF
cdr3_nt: TGTGCCAGCAGGTTGGCAGGGGTTTTCACCGGGGAGCTGTTTTTT

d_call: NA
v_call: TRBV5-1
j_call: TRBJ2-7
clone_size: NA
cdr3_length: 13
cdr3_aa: CASSLSKGHEQYF
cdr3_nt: TGCGCCAGCAGCTTGAGTAAGGGGCACGAGCAGTACTTC

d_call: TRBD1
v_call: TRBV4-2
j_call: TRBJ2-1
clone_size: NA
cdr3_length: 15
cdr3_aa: CASSHGQGPYNEQFF
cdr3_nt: TGTGCCAGCAGCCACGGACAGGGCCCCTACAATGAGCAGTTCTTC